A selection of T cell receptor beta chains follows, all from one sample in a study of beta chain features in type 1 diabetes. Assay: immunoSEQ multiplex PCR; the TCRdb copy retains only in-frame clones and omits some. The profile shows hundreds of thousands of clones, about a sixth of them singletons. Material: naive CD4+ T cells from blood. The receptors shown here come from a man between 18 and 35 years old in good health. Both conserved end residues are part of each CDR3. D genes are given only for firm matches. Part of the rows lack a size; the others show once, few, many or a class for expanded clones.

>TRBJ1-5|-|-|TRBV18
CASSPRTDSNQPQHF
TGTGCCAGCTCGCCCCGGACAGACAGCAATCAGCCCCAGCATTTT
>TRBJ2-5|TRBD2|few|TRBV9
CASSVGTAGAQETQYF
TGTGCCAGCAGCGTAGGGACAGCGGGGGCCCAAGAGACCCAGTACTTC
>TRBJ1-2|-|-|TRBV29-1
CSVVGQIYGYTF
TGCAGCGTTGTCGGACAGATTTATGGCTACACCTTC
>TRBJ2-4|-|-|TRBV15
CATSRGETLAKNIQYF
TGTGCCACCAGCAGGGGGGAAACATTAGCCAAAAACATTCAGTACTTC
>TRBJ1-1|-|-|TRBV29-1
CSVSPRMNTEAFF
TGCAGCGTTTCCCCGAGAATGAACACTGAAGCTTTCTTT
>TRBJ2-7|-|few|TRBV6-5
CASSAGQGGTYEQYF
TGTGCCAGCAGCGCAGGACAGGGAGGGACCTACGAGCAGTACTTC
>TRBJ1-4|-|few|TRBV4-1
CASSRVGPQLGEKLFF
TGCGCCAGCAGCCGGGTCGGCCCCCAACTGGGTGAAAAACTGTTTTTT
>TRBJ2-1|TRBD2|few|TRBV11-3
CASSLGLAGEPYNEQFF
TGTGCCAGCAGCTTAGGACTAGCGGGAGAACCCTACAATGAGCAGTTCTTC
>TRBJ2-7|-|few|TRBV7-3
CASSLGGSGYEQYF
TGTGCCAGCAGCTTAGGTGGTAGCGGCTACGAGCAGTACTTC
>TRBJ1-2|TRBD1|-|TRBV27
CASSRRHGQGEGGYTF
TGTGCCAGCAGTCGCCGCCACGGACAGGGGGAAGGGGGCTACACCTTC
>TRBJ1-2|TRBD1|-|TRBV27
CASSLRGQGSNYGYTF
TGTGCCAGCAGTTTACGTGGACAGGGGTCTAACTATGGCTACACCTTC
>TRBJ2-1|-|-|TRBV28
CASSYGSYNEQFF
TGTGCCAGCAGTTATGGCTCCTACAATGAGCAGTTCTTC
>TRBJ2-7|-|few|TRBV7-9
CASSLTGILRGEQYF
TGTGCCAGCAGCTTAACGGGGATACTCAGAGGCGAGCAGTACTTC
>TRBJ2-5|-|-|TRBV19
CATRYRVGRQETQYF
TGTGCCACAAGATACAGGGTGGGGCGCCAAGAGACCCAGTACTTC
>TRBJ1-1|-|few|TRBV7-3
CASSTYMNTEAFF
TGTGCCAGCAGCACTTACATGAACACTGAAGCTTTCTTT
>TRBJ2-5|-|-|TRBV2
CASSARQNQETQYF
TGTGCCAGCAGTGCACGACAGAATCAAGAGACCCAGTACTTC
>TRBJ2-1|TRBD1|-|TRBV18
CASSGTGGLDEQFF
TGTGCCAGCTCGGGGACAGGGGGATTGGATGAGCAGTTCTTC
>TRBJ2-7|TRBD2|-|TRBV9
CASSVGTSGYEQYF
TGTGCCAGCAGCGTAGGGACTAGCGGGTACGAGCAGTACTTC
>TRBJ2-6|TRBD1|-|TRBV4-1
CASSQVRAETGRSGANVLTF
TGCGCCAGCAGCCAAGTGAGGGCGGAGACAGGGCGGTCTGGGGCCAACGTCCTGACTTTC